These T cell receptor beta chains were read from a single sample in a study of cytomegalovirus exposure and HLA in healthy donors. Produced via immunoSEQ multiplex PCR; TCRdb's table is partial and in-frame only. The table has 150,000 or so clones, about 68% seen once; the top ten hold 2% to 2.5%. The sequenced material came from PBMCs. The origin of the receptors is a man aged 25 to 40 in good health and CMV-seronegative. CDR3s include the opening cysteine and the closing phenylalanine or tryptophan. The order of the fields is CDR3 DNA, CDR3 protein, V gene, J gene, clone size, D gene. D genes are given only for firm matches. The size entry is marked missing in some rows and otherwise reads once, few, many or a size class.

TGTGCTAGCAGCACCCGGGACAGGGGGCCTGAGACCCAGTACTTC,CASSTRDRGPETQYF,TRBV7-7,TRBJ2-5,-,TRBD1
TGCAGCGTTGCGGTGGCGGGGCCCTCCTTAGGCGATGAGCAGTTCTTC,CSVAVAGPSLGDEQFF,TRBV29-1,TRBJ2-1,once,-
TGTGCCTGGAGTGTAACCACAGGGGATGAGCAGTTCTTC,CAWSVTTGDEQFF,TRBV30,TRBJ2-1,-,TRBD1
TGTGCCAGCTTTTCCCCCCCGAGCTCCTACAATGAGCAGTTCTTC,CASFSPPSSYNEQFF,TRBV5-8,TRBJ2-1,few,-
TGTGCCAGCAGCTTATTCGGCGGGGGGCTCGGTGAGCAGTTCTTC,CASSLFGGGLGEQFF,TRBV7-8,TRBJ2-1,-,TRBD2
TGTGCCAGCAGCCAAGAACAGGGGGCGTTAGTTCAGCCCCAGCATTTT,CASSQEQGALVQPQHF,TRBV4-2,TRBJ1-5,once,TRBD1
TGCGCCAGCAGCCAAGATGAAGGGAGGATCGATGAGCAGTTCTTC,CASSQDEGRIDEQFF,TRBV4-3,TRBJ2-1,-,-
TGTGCCAGCAGCTTAGCCAGGGCCCCGGGTCAGCCCCAGCATTTT,CASSLARAPGQPQHF,TRBV7-8,TRBJ1-5,-,-
TGTGCCAGCAGCCAAGATGGGTTGAGGTCCTGGAGGGGAGGCACTGAAGCTTTCTTT,CASSQDGLRSWRGGTEAFF,TRBV4-2,TRBJ1-1,-,-
TGTGCCAGCAGCTTAGACGGGAACACCTACGAGCAGTACTTC,CASSLDGNTYEQYF,TRBV7-2,TRBJ2-7,few,-
TGCGCCAGCAGCTTCCTATATTTGATGAGCGGGGCTAGCTCCTACAATGAGCAGTTCTTC,CASSFLYLMSGASSYNEQFF,TRBV5-1,TRBJ2-1,-,TRBD2
TGTGCCAGTAGTACAGACAGGAACACTGAAGCTTTCTTT,CASSTDRNTEAFF,TRBV19,TRBJ1-1,-,-
TGTGCCAGCAGCTTAGCGCTAGTAGGTTCTGGCTACACCTTC,CASSLALVGSGYTF,TRBV7-2,TRBJ1-2,-,-
TGTGCCAGCAGCCCCTCAGGGGTAAGAATGTACGAGCAGTACTTC,CASSPSGVRMYEQYF,TRBV6-5,TRBJ2-7,-,-
TGTGCCAGCAGCTTTTTCTCCGGTAGCAATCAGCCCCAGCATTTT,CASSFFSGSNQPQHF,TRBV5-5,TRBJ1-5,-,-
TGCGCCAGCAGCCTGGGACAGGGGTCGTACTATGGCTACACCTTC,CASSLGQGSYYGYTF,TRBV5-1,TRBJ1-2,once,TRBD1
TGTGCCAGCAGTCCAATATCACCGGGACACCCACAAGAGACCCAGTACTTC,CASSPISPGHPQETQYF,TRBV28,TRBJ2-5,-,-
TGTGCCAGCAGTGGTTACGAGCAGTACTTC,CASSGYEQYF,TRBV6-1,TRBJ2-7,-,-
TGTGCCAGCAGCGCCGCCGTCTACGAGCAGTACTTC,CASSAAVYEQYF,TRBV6-1,TRBJ2-7,-,-
TGTGCCAGCAGCTTAGCGAAGGGGATTGGCACTGAAGCTTTCTTT,CASSLAKGIGTEAFF,TRBV7-9,TRBJ1-1,few,-
TGCAGCGTTGGAGGTCCAGGGGACTATGGCTACACCTTC,CSVGGPGDYGYTF,TRBV29-1,TRBJ1-2,-,-
TGTGCCAGCAGTTTAACTCAGGGGGTGCGTTCACCCCTCCACTTT,CASSLTQGVRSPLHF,TRBV28,TRBJ1-6,-,TRBD1